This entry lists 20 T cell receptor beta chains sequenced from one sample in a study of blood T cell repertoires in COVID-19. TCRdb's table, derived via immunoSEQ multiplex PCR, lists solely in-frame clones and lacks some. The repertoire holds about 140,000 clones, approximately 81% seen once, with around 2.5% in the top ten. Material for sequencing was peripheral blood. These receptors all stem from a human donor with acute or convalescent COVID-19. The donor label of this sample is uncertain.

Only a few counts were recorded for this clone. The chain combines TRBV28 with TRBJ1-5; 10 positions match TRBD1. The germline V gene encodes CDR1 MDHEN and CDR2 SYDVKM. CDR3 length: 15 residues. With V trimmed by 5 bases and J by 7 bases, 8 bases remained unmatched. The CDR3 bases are TGTGCCAGCAGTCCGACGACAGGGGGCGTGCAGCCCCAGCATTTT. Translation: CASSPTTGGVQPQHF.

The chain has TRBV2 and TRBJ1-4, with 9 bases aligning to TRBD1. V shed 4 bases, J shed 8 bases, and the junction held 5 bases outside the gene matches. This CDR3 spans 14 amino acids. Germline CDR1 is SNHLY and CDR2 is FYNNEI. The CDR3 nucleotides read TGTGCCAGCAGTGGCGGGACAGGGAGGGAAAAACTGTTTTTT. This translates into CASSGGTGREKLFF.

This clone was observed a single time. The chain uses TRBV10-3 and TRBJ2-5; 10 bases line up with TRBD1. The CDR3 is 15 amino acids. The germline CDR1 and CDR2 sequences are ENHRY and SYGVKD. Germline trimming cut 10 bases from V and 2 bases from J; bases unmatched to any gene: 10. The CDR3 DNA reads TGTGCCACTAAACTAGGACAGGGGGAACAAGAGACCCAGTACTTC. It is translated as CATKLGQGEQETQYF.

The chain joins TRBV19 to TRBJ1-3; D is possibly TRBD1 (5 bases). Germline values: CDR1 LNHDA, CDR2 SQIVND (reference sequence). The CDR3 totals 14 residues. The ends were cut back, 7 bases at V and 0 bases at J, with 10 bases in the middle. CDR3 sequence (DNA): TGTGCCAGTAAACAGGTCGTCTCTGGAAACACCATATATTTT. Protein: CASKQVVSGNTIYF.

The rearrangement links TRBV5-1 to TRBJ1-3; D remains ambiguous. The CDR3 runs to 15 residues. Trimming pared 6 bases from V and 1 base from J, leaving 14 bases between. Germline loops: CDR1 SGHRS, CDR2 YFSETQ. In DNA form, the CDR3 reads TGCGCCAGCACCATCGGCGGATTATCTGGAAACACCATATATTTT. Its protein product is CASTIGGLSGNTIYF.

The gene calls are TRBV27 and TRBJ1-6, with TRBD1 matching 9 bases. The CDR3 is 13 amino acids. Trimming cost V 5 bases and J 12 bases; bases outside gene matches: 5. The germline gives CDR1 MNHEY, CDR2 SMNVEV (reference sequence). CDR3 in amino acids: CASSGDRARPLHF. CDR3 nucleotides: TGTGCCAGCAGTGGGGACAGGGCCAGACCCCTCCACTTT.

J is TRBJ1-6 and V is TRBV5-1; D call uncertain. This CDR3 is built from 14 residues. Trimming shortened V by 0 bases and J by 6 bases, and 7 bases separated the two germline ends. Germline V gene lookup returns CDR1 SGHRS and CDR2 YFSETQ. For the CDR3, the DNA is TGCGCCAGCAGCTTGGACGGAGTTAATTCACCCCTCCACTTT. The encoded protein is CASSLDGVNSPLHF.

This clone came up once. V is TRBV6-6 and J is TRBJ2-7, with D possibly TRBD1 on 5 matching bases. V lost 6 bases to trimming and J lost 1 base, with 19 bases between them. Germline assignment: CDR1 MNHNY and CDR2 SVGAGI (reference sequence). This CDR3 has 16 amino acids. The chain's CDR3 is CASSREIGQGSYEQYF. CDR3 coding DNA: TGTGCCAGCAGCAGGGAAATCGGACAAGGTTCCTACGAGCAGTACTTC.

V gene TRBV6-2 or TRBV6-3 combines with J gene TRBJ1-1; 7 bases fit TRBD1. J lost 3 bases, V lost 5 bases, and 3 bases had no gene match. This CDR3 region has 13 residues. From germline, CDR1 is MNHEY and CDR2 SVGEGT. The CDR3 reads CASSDRVDTEAFF. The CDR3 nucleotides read TGTGCCAGCAGTGACAGGGTAGACACTGAAGCTTTCTTT.

Here the CDR3 reads CASSELAVGELFF. The CDR3 DNA reads TGTGCCAGCAGTGAGCTAGCGGTCGGGGAGCTGTTTTTT. This chain uses TRBV2 with TRBJ2-2, with 7 nucleotides matching TRBD2. CDR1 is SNHLY, CDR2 FYNNEI, per germline. The CDR3 sequence is 13 residues long. V was clipped by 3 bases and J by 7 bases; unmatched bases: 2.

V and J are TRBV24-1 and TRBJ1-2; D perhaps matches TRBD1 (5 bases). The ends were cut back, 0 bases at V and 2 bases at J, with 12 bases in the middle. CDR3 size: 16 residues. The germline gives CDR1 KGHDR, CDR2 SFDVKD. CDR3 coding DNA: TGTGCCACCAGTGATTTGCGGGTCAGGGTGAACTATGGCTACACCTTC. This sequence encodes CATSDLRVRVNYGYTF.

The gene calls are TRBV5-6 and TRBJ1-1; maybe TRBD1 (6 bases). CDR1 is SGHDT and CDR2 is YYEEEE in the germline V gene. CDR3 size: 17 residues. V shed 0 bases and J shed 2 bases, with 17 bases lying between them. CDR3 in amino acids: CASSLEVGAVVNTEAFF. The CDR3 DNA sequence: TGTGCCAGCAGCTTGGAAGTGGGGGCAGTCGTTAACACTGAAGCTTTCTTT.

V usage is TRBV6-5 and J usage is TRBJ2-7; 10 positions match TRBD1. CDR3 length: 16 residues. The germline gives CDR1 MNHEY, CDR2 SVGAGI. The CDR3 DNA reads TGTGCCAGCAGTCACTCGGGACAGGGGAGCTCCTACGAGCAGTACGTC. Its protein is CASSHSGQGSSYEQYV.

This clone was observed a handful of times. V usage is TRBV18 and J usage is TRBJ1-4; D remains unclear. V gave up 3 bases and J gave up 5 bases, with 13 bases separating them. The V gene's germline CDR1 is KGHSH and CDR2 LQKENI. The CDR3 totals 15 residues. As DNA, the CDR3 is TGTGCCAGCTCACCCCGCCGGGAACCGAATGAAAAACTGTTTTTT. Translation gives CASSPRREPNEKLFF.

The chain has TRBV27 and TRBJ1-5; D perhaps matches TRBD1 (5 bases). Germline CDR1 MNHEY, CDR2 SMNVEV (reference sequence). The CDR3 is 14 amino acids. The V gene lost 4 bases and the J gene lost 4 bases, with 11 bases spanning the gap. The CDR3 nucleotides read TGTGCCAGCAGTTATCAGGGATGGAATCAGCCCCAGCATTTT. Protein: CASSYQGWNQPQHF.

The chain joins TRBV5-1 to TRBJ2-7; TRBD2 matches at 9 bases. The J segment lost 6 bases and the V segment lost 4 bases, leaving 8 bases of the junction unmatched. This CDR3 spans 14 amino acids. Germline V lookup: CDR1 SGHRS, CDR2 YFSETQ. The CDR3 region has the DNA TGCGCCAGCAGCCCCACTAGCGGGCGAACCGAGCAGTACGTC. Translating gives CASSPTSGRTEQYV.

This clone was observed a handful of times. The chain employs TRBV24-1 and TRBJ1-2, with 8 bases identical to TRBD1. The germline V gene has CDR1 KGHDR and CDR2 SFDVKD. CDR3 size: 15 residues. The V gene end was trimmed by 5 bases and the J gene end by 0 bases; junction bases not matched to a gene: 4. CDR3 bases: TGTGCCACCAGTGGGGACAGGTCCCCTAACTATGGCTACACCTTC. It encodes CATSGDRSPNYGYTF.

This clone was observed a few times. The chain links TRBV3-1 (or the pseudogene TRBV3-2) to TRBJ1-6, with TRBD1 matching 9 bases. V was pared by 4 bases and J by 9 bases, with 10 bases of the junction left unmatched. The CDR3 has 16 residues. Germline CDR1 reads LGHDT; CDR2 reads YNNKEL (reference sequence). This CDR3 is CASSPNTGGKGSPLHF. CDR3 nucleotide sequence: TGTGCCAGCAGCCCGAACACAGGGGGCAAGGGTTCACCCCTCCACTTT.

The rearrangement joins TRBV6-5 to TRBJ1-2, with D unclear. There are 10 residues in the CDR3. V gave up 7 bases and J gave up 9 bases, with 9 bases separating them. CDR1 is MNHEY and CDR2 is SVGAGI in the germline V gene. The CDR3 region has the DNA TGTGCCAGCATGGAGGGCCGCTACACCTTC. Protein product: CASMEGRYTF.

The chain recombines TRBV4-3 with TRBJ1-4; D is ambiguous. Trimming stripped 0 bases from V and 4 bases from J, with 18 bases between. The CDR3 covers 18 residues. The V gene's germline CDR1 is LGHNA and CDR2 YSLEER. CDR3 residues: CASSQDLLGVEGNEKLFF. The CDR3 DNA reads TGCGCCAGCAGCCAAGATTTACTCGGGGTGGAGGGTAATGAAAAACTGTTTTTT.